This TCR beta chain originates from a study of T cell clones after liver transplantation (dated by TCRdb to between 2018 and 2021). In the study overall: ITN030ST, the source of the samples, was a randomized trial that attempted immunosuppression withdrawal within 2 years of liver transplantation. Donor-reactive T cell clones were identified using TCRbeta sequencing after a pre-transplant mixed lymphocyte reaction and were then followed in post-transplant blood. As an antigen-independent comparator for donor-reactive sequences, third party-reactive TCRbeta sequences were also identified from pre-transplant MLRs. Of the eight recipients, a few were HCV-positive, while the remaining recipients had been transplanted for non-autoimmune, non-viral indications. No induction therapy was given to the subjects, and standard immunosuppression was administered until randomization at 12-24 months post-transplant. Tolerance was defined as complete immunosuppression withdrawal for at least one year with no rise in liver enzymes beyond twice the upper limit of normal. Blood samples were taken pre-transplant, pre-randomization before withdrawal, and post-randomization after full withdrawal or failed withdrawal. The studied cohort comprised 8 liver transplant recipients, 3 classified as tolerant and 5 as non-tolerant. Overall study results and their limits: The conclusions were preliminary, being limited by small, heterogeneous patient numbers and by non-standardized post-transplant time points. In most of the 8 subjects, regardless of tolerance or HCV status, circulating donor-reactive CD4 TCRbeta sequences dropped significantly post-transplant. Once repertoire turnover was taken into account, donor-reactive detection showed a significant reduction for CD4 in 7 of 8 subjects and for CD8 in 8 of 8. Because no allograft tissue specimens were available, donor-reactive T cells may have migrated into the graft instead of being deleted. In two subjects, low numbers of available donor cells limited the measurable donor-reactive repertoire. The decline in donor-reactive sequences exceeded the decline in third party-reactive sequences, suggesting partial antigen-specific deletion that was unrelated to withdrawal success.

Frozen genomic DNA underwent high-throughput TCRbeta CDR3 sequencing by immunoSEQ, including PCR amplification, mapping, bias correction and internal controls. The paper's processing steps were these. Productive rearrangements were kept, and unique TCRbeta sequences were defined by CDR3 nucleotide sequence plus V and J gene. For a sequence to be called donor-reactive, it needed a frequency of at least 0.01% and at least 5-fold expansion in CFSE-low cells compared with unstimulated pre-transplant cells. Minimum frequency thresholds were set for each subject based on the unstimulated sample with the lowest template count, ensuring at least 90% detection power. Jensen-Shannon divergence between the top 1000 TCRbeta sequences post- versus pre-transplant served as the measure of repertoire turnover. Two-sided Fisher's exact tests were used to test for changes in how often donor-reactive sequences were detected. TCRdb stores this immuneACCESS table with in-frame sequences only. Part of the clones is absent; in the studies checked, under half of the shortfall reflects unresolved V genes, and no reason is known for the rest. The V and J calls and clone size were taken over from that table, and D and trimming were inferred from the DNA. The sample yields fewer than 80,000 clones; around four fifths were counted once. About 2% of the sample is in the top ten clones.

Thawed unstimulated PBMCs were stained for CD3, CD4 and CD8 and FACS-sorted into CD3+CD4+ and CD3+CD8+ populations. Each of the 8 studied subjects was randomized to immunosuppression withdrawal. The Qiagen DNeasy Blood and Tissue Kit was used to isolate genomic DNA. This clone is described as medium-sized (0.01 to 0.1%). Its antigen target is currently unknown. One junction end does not reproduce the germline sequence, and a read error may be involved. The identical CDR3 is also encoded by other nucleotide sequences in the sample. This sequence originates from a human patient who received a liver transplant. After a transplant, the graft donor may have provided part of the T cells. The source was CD4+ T cells from blood, collected around 50 months after liver transplant.

The DNA sequence reads TGTGCCAGCAGCTCCAATAATTCACCCCTCCACTTT. Protein translation: CASSSNNSPLHF. This sequence uses TRBV7-9 and TRBJ1-6; no D gene is confidently identified. Via the germline V gene (reference sequence), CDR1 is SEHNR and CDR2 FQNEAQ. From the cysteine up to the phenylalanine, the CDR3 has a length of 12 residues. Only CDR3 DNA remains: 36 bases, in frame from the first base.